A single sample gave rise to the 4 T cell receptor beta chains below, sequenced in a study of cytomegalovirus exposure and HLA in healthy donors. Researchers ran the PCR with 60 Vbeta and 13 Jbeta primers. The method was immunoSEQ multiplex PCR; TCRdb's version includes in-frame clones alone and lacks a portion of them. The sample yields over 200,000 clones, approximately 70% seen once. The sequenced sample consisted of PBMCs. These TCRs come from a man aged 35-49 years in good health and CMV-seropositive.

The chain recombines TRBV9 with TRBJ2-7, with 8 bases fitting TRBD2. V shed 3 bases and J 7 bases; nucleotides not matched to a gene: 9. The CDR3 consists of 14 residues. CDR1 and CDR2 from the germline V gene are SGDLS and YYNGEE. The CDR3 is CASSGGLGGMEQYF. In nucleotides, the CDR3 is TGTGCCAGCAGCGGGGGACTAGGGGGGATGGAGCAGTACTTC.

This chain links TRBV4-3 with TRBJ2-3; 7 bases are shared with TRBD2. This CDR3 region has 16 residues. Germline CDR1 LGHNA, CDR2 YSLEER. The V and J ends lost 0 bases and 3 bases, in that order; junction bases with no gene match: 6. As DNA, the CDR3 is TGCGCCAGCAGCCAAGATGGGGTGGGGGGGACAGATACGCAGTATTTT. The encoded protein is CASSQDGVGGTDTQYF.

Points on this clone: With a much larger clone just one base away, this may be a read error. This chain uses TRBV19 with TRBJ2-2, with 15 bases that match TRBD2. Germline trimming cut 9 bases from V and 6 bases from J; bases unmatched to any gene: 5. CDR3 length: 15 amino acids. From germline, CDR1 is LNHDA and CDR2 SQIVND (reference sequence). CDR3 sequence (DNA): TGTGCCAGCAGTGGACTAGCGGGGGGGCCCGGGGAGCTGTTTTTT. Translating gives CASSGLAGGPGELFF.

The chain combines TRBV11-2 with TRBJ2-7; 7 bases are a match to TRBD1. This CDR3 spans 14 amino acids. V lost 3 bases to trimming and J lost 0 bases; unmatched junction nucleotides: 2. CDR1 is SGHAT, CDR2 FQNNGV, per germline. In DNA, the CDR3 is TGTGCCAGCAGCTTGGGACAGATCTCCTACGAGCAGTACTTC. Its protein is CASSLGQISYEQYF. Using reference TRBV11-2 and TRBJ2-7 for the parts outside the CDR3, the full variable domain is EAGVAQSPRYKIIEKRQSVAFWCNPISGHATLYWYQQILGQGPKLLIQFQNNGVVDDSQLPKDRFSAERLKGVDSTLKIQPAKLEDSAVYLCASSLGQISYEQYFGPGTRLTVT.